This T cell receptor (beta chain) derives from a study of cytomegalovirus exposure and HLA in healthy donors. Looked up from germline, CDR1 is SGHNT and CDR2 is YENEEA. The CDR3 length is 13 residues. J gave up 10 bases and V 1 base, and 4 bases lay outside the gene matches. PCR used 60 Vbeta primers and 13 Jbeta primers. This table comes from immunoSEQ multiplex PCR, and its TCRdb copy is limited to in-frame clones, with some not included. The sample carries fewer than 200,000 clones, roughly 74% recorded once. V and J are TRBV11-3 and TRBJ2-1; 7 bases line up with TRBD1. Material for sequencing was PBMCs. This receptor was identified in a male donor in good health and CMV-seronegative. CDR3 loop: CASSLGGQREQFF. CDR3 coding DNA: TGTGCCAGCAGCTTAGGGGGACAGCGGGAGCAGTTCTTC.